The T cell receptor beta chain under discussion was sequenced for a study of T cells in severe cutaneous drug reactions. Study-level points and caveats: All seven CBZ-SJS/TEN blister samples shared a public TCRbeta CDR3 at mean roughly 14%.

This CDR3 is built from 17 residues. Looked up from germline, CDR1 is LGHNA and CDR2 is YSLEER. The donors had carbamazepine-induced Stevens-Johnson syndrome or toxic epidermal necrolysis. As for this clonotype: The antigen remains unidentified.

The iRepertoire multiplex PCR system with TCR subtype-specific primers built both bulk and single-cell libraries. Bulk TCR libraries started from roughly 100-500 ng RNA per sample. TCRdb reprocessed the multiplex PCR reads and stores each CDR3 protein as one record, lacking DNA. The sample yields roughly 2,000 distinct CDR3 sequences, of which the top ten take up about 20%. The material sequenced was PBMCs. The TCR sequence derives from a human donor with Stevens-Johnson syndrome, a severe cutaneous drug reaction. The genes are TRBV4-3 and TRBJ1-2; TCRdb's D call, TRBD1, is unchecked because there is no DNA. The CDR3 loop is CASSQDRGGGSWYGYTF.